Below, 10 T cell receptor beta chains from the same sample are listed, as sequenced in a study of blood T cells in healthy people across ages. Primed by a sample-barcoded 5' primer and a J-beta primer mix, a second PCR proceeded for about 7 to 11 cycles. TCRdb fed the 5' RACE reads into MiXCR, producing one record per CDR3 protein. The repertoire includes 850,000 to 1,100,000 distinct CDR3 sequences, more than 30% of them detected once, and about an eighth sits in the top ten. Specimen: blood. Receptors were obtained from a man aged 18-30 years in good health.

This clonotype was found once. The rearrangement links TRBV3-1 to TRBJ1-1; 8 positions agree with TRBD1. CDR3 length equals 15 residues. The germline V gene encodes CDR1 LGHDT and CDR2 YNNKEL (reference sequence). The V segment lost 4 bases and the J segment 4 bases; nucleotides outside the gene matches: 8. In DNA form, the CDR3 reads TGTGCCAGCAGCCCGCGGACAGGGAGGAGCACTGAAGCTTTCTTT. It specifies CASSPRTGRSTEAFF.

The chain combines TRBV6-5 with TRBJ2-3; perhaps TRBD2 as D (6 bases). The germline CDR1 and CDR2 sequences are MNHEY and SVGAGI. V lost 6 bases and J 5 bases, leaving 18 bases between the germline ends. The CDR3 is made up of 15 amino acids. The CDR3 is CASSRPGRHGDTQYF. The CDR3 bases are TGTGCCAGCAGCCGCCCGGGGAGGCATGGAGATACGCAGTATTTT.

The chain employs TRBV20-1 and TRBJ1-4; weak D call: TRBD1 (6 bases). With 6 bases removed from V and 10 bases from J, the gap between germline ends came to 21 bases. CDR3 size: 14 residues. The germline V gene has CDR1 DFQATT and CDR2 SNEGSKA (reference sequence). CDR3 nucleotides: TGCAGTGCACGTCTTACAGGGTTACTTGCAAAACTGTTTTTT. The encoded protein is CSARLTGLLAKLFF.

In this sample, this clonotype turned up a few times. The chain combines TRBV5-1 with TRBJ1-2; unclear D gene. With 0 bases removed from V and 4 bases from J, the gap between germline ends came to 19 bases. Germline CDR1 and CDR2: SGHRS and YFSETQ. This CDR3 has 17 amino acids. CDR3 protein: CASSLVARESASYGYTF. The CDR3 region has the DNA TGCGCCAGCAGCTTGGTGGCTCGGGAGTCCGCCAGCTATGGCTACACCTTC.

DNA for the CDR3: TGCAGTGCTCGCCCCCGGGGGGGGGCAGATACGCAGTATTTT. Translation: CSARPRGGADTQYF. The chain links TRBV20-1 to TRBJ2-3, with 8 positions matching TRBD2. CDR3 size: 14 residues. The V and J ends lost 5 bases and 4 bases, in that order; junction bases with no gene match: 8. CDR1 is DFQATT, CDR2 SNEGSKA, per germline (reference sequence).

The chain joins TRBV20-1 to TRBJ1-5; D ambiguous. This CDR3 has 14 amino acids. The ends were cut back, 0 bases at V and 3 bases at J, with 9 bases in the middle. Germline-derived CDR1 and CDR2 are DFQATT and SNEGSKA (reference sequence). CDR3 sequence reads: CSARDGSLNQPQHF. In DNA, the CDR3 is TGCAGTGCTAGAGACGGGTCCCTCAATCAGCCCCAGCATTTT.

This chain joins TRBV20-1 and TRBJ1-5, with D possibly TRBD1 on 5 matching bases. This CDR3 comprises 15 residues. Trimming stripped 0 bases from V and 2 bases from J, with 11 bases between. Germline CDR1 is DFQATT and CDR2 is SNEGSKA (reference sequence). CDR3 DNA: TGCAGTGCTAGAGATGGGAGCAGGGGCAATCAGCCCCAGCATTTT. Amino acid sequence: CSARDGSRGNQPQHF.

The sample holds a few counts of this clonotype. CDR3 DNA: TGTGCCAGCAACCTTTTAGCGGATGGCTCCAATGAGCAGTTCTTC. Residues: CASNLLADGSNEQFF. The chain joins TRBV12-3 or TRBV12-4 to TRBJ2-1; D may be TRBD2 (6 bases). The CDR3 spans 15 residues. The ends were cut back, 7 bases at V and 6 bases at J, with 19 bases in the middle.

The V gene is TRBV12-3 or TRBV12-4, the J gene TRBJ2-3; TRBD1 aligns across 7 bases. The J segment lost 3 bases and the V segment lost 4 bases, leaving 13 bases of the junction unmatched. This CDR3 has 17 amino acids. The CDR3 nucleotides read TGTGCCAGCAGTTCAGCCAGCGACAGGGAGCAAACAGATACGCAGTATTTT. Its translation: CASSSASDREQTDTQYF.

The chain carries TRBV28 and TRBJ2-3; the match to TRBD2 covers 7 bases. With 1 base clipped from V and 2 bases from J, the junction kept 6 bases outside the gene matches. The V gene's germline CDR1 is MDHEN and CDR2 SYDVKM. The CDR3 covers 16 residues. CDR3 in amino acids: CASSLSRDYYTDTQYF. In DNA, the CDR3 is TGTGCCAGCAGTTTATCCCGGGACTACTACACAGATACGCAGTATTTT.